One sample yielded the 21 T cell receptor beta chains listed below, sequenced in a study of shared T cell receptors in the human thymus. Data came from immunoSEQ multiplex PCR; TCRdb stores just in-frame clones and leaves some out. The table lists over 650,000 clones, 87% of them singletons, with roughly 0.0094% in the top ten. The same sample was also studied in work on human thymus T cells.

Sequencing was done on a sample of thymocytes. The receptor source for this set is a boy less than two years old with a congenital heart defect.

The genes are TRBV20-1 and TRBJ1-2, with D unresolved. This CDR3 has 10 amino acids. Trimming pared 1 base from V and 8 bases from J, leaving 5 bases between. CDR1 is DFQATT, CDR2 SNEGSKA, per germline (reference sequence). CDR3 sequence (DNA): TGCAGTGCTAGAGTCAAAGGCTACACCTTC. This encodes CSARVKGYTF.

The chain carries TRBV6-5 and TRBJ2-7, with D maybe TRBD2 (5 bases). Germline assignment: CDR1 MNHEY and CDR2 SVGAGI. The CDR3 totals 13 residues. Trimming left V 10 bases short and J 5 bases short, with 18 bases between. For the CDR3, the DNA is TGTGCCACCACCTCCAGGCGGACTCACGAGCAGTACTTC. As protein: CATTSRRTHEQYF.

The V and J genes are TRBV10-2 and TRBJ1-1, with 9 bases fitting TRBD1. The CDR3 runs to 14 residues. CDR1 WSHSY and CDR2 SAAADI come from the germline V gene. Unmatched junction bases numbered 13, after V lost 7 bases and J lost 10 bases. The CDR3 is CASTLGQGIVRAFF. The CDR3 DNA reads TGCGCCAGCACCCTGGGACAGGGTATCGTAAGAGCTTTCTTT.

This clone was counted a few times. The chain carries TRBV19 and TRBJ1-6; TRBD1 is a possible D gene (5 bases). Trimming took 3 bases from V and 0 from J, leaving 12 bases between them. Germline CDR1 LNHDA, CDR2 SQIVND (reference sequence). This CDR3 has 17 residues. CDR3 nucleotide sequence: TGTGCCAGTAGTATCTGGGGCAGGGCCTCCTATAATTCACCCCTCCACTTT. It specifies CASSIWGRASYNSPLHF.

V usage is TRBV20-1 and J usage is TRBJ1-1; weak D call: TRBD1 (5 bases). The CDR3 length is 10 residues. The V and J ends lost 6 bases and 7 bases respectively, with 9 bases between them. Germline loops: CDR1 DFQATT, CDR2 SNEGSKA (reference sequence). CDR3 in DNA: TGCAGTGCGCGGGACTATGAAGCTTTCTTT. Amino acid sequence: CSARDYEAFF.

The chain recombines TRBV19 with TRBJ1-4, with 9 nucleotides matching TRBD1. The CDR3 extends over 13 amino acids. The germline V gene encodes CDR1 LNHDA and CDR2 SQIVND (reference sequence). Germline trimming cut 7 bases from V and 7 bases from J; bases unmatched to any gene: 4. As DNA, the CDR3 is TGTGCCAGTAACAGGGGGCATTTTGAAAAACTGTTTTTT. As protein: CASNRGHFEKLFF.

The chain couples TRBV10-1 to TRBJ2-5, with a weak D call TRBD2 (6 bases). CDR3 length: 18 residues. The germline CDR1 and CDR2 sequences are WNHNN and SYGVQD (reference sequence). Trimming shortened V by 4 bases and J by 1 base, and 22 bases separated the two germline ends. CDR3 region: CASSVGGETHLFQETQYF. Here the CDR3 DNA reads TGCGCCAGCAGTGTAGGAGGGGAGACGCATCTCTTCCAAGAGACCCAGTACTTC.

The chain has TRBV7-9 and TRBJ1-1; D possibly corresponds to TRBD1 (5 bases). The V end lost 3 bases, the J end lost 0 bases, and 8 bases lay between the germline ends. The CDR3 is 14 residues long. Germline CDR1 SEHNR, CDR2 FQNEAQ (reference sequence). For the CDR3, the DNA is TGTGCCAGCAGCTTCGGGGGAATGAACACTGAAGCTTTCTTT. Translating gives CASSFGGMNTEAFF.

This sequence joins TRBV30 and TRBJ1-1; no reliable D call. V shed 4 bases and J shed 5 bases, with 17 bases lying between them. The CDR3 is made up of 14 amino acids. Germline values: CDR1 GTSNPN, CDR2 SVGIG (reference sequence). The CDR3 DNA sequence: TGTGCCTGGACCCCCCGTGGGCCCTGGACTGAAGCTTTCTTT. Protein: CAWTPRGPWTEAFF.

The chain has TRBV27 and TRBJ1-2, with D tentatively TRBD1 (5 bases). Per germline, CDR1 MNHEY and CDR2 SMNVEV (reference sequence). Trimming removed 7 bases from V and 10 bases from J, with 37 bases in between. CDR3 length: 19 amino acids. CDR3: CASTPLPNDTGELWRHYTF. The CDR3 DNA reads as TGTGCCAGCACCCCACTCCCCAACGACACGGGGGAGTTGTGGCGACACTACACCTTC.

The chain uses TRBV5-1 and TRBJ2-1; no firm D call. Looked up from germline, CDR1 is SGHRS and CDR2 is YFSETQ. Trimming pared 1 base from V and 0 bases from J, leaving 11 bases between. There are 16 residues in the CDR3. The CDR3 nucleotides read TGCGCCAGCAGCTTGAGTACAGAGAGCTCCTACAATGAGCAGTTCTTC. The encoded protein is CASSLSTESSYNEQFF.

The gene calls are TRBV5-4 and TRBJ2-4; D gene uncertain. Germline V CDR1 and CDR2: SGHNT, YYREEE (reference sequence). Deletions cut 5 bases from V and 0 bases from J, with 15 bases between. The CDR3 contains 16 residues. This CDR3 reads CASRYKVRLAKNIQYF. CDR3 nucleotide sequence: TGTGCCAGCAGATACAAGGTCCGACTAGCCAAAAACATTCAGTACTTC.

V gene TRBV28 combines with J gene TRBJ2-7; TRBD1 might be the D (5 bases). CDR3 length: 15 residues. In germline, CDR1 is MDHEN, CDR2 SYDVKM. Trimming took 6 bases from V and 0 from J, leaving 15 bases between them. This chain's CDR3 is CASSKTGRNSYEQYF. In DNA, the CDR3 is TGTGCCAGCAGCAAAACAGGAAGAAACTCCTACGAGCAGTACTTC.

This chain links TRBV15 with TRBJ1-6, with D tentatively TRBD1 (6 bases). CDR1 is LNHNV and CDR2 is YYDKDF in the germline V gene (reference sequence). V lost 2 bases to trimming and J lost 5 bases, with 10 bases between them. This CDR3 has 15 amino acids. The CDR3 is CATSRRDIDNSPLHF. CDR3 sequence (DNA): TGTGCCACCAGCAGACGGGACATAGATAATTCACCCCTCCACTTT.

The chain links TRBV7-9 to TRBJ1-1; maybe TRBD1 (6 bases). Germline V CDR1 and CDR2: SEHNR, FQNEAQ (reference sequence). Between the trimmed V and J ends, which lost 6 bases and 7 bases, there was a span of 9 bases. The length of the CDR3 is 11 residues. The CDR3 here is CASSRDNEAFF. CDR3 nucleotides: TGTGCCAGCAGTCGGGACAATGAAGCTTTCTTT.

CDR3 loop: CASRRRREPSTEAFF. The CDR3 DNA reads TGCGCCAGCAGGAGGAGGCGGGAACCATCCACTGAAGCTTTCTTT. The chain has TRBV5-1 and TRBJ1-1; no clear D gene. Trimming took 5 bases from V and 4 from J, leaving 18 bases between them. The CDR3 runs to 15 residues. Germline CDR1 and CDR2: SGHRS and YFSETQ.

The V and J genes are TRBV10-3 and TRBJ1-5; a weak D match, TRBD1 (6 bases). The CDR3 runs 14 residues. V was pared by 2 bases and J by 5 bases, with 10 bases between. In germline, CDR1 is ENHRY, CDR2 SYGVKD. CDR3 sequence reads: CAISEGDIDQPQHF. The CDR3 nucleotides are TGTGCCATCAGTGAGGGGGACATTGATCAGCCCCAGCATTTT.

The chain joins TRBV6-6 to TRBJ2-7; TRBD1 matches 10 bases. Germline-derived CDR1 and CDR2 are MNHNY and SVGAGI (reference sequence). V was clipped by 8 bases and J by 6 bases; unmatched bases: 10. CDR3 size: 14 residues. The CDR3 loop reads CASGGDRGKVEQYF. CDR3 nucleotides: TGTGCCAGCGGAGGGGACAGGGGTAAGGTCGAGCAGTACTTC.

This clone was recorded once. This chain links TRBV2 with TRBJ2-7; perhaps TRBD2 as D (5 bases). Trimming left V 6 bases short and J 2 bases short, with 11 bases between. This CDR3 spans 13 amino acids. Germline assignment: CDR1 SNHLY and CDR2 FYNNEI. The CDR3 loop reads CASRRESPYEQYF. CDR3 coding DNA: TGTGCCAGCAGGAGGGAAAGTCCCTACGAGCAGTACTTC.

Written as DNA, the CDR3 is TGTGCCAGCAGTTTAAGGACATGGTCCGAGCAGTACTTC. It yields the protein CASSLRTWSEQYF. The rearrangement links TRBV27 to TRBJ2-7; D is perhaps TRBD1 (5 bases). This CDR3 has 13 residues. The V end lost 2 bases, the J end lost 6 bases, and 11 bases lay between the germline ends. CDR1 and CDR2 from the germline V gene are MNHEY and SMNVEV (reference sequence).

This sequence joins TRBV7-8 and TRBJ2-5; TRBD2 matches at 8 bases. The CDR3 is 17 amino acids. V lost 5 bases, J lost 0 bases, and 11 bases stayed unmatched. The germline V gene has CDR1 SGHVS and CDR2 FQNEAQ. The CDR3 spells CASSHLVAGTYQETQYF. The CDR3, as DNA: TGTGCCAGCAGCCATCTGGTAGCGGGAACGTACCAAGAGACCCAGTACTTC. Full variable domain (rest looked up from reference TRBV7-8 and TRBJ2-5): GAGVSQSPRYKVAKRGQDVALRCDPISGHVSLFWYQQALGQGPEFLTYFQNEAQLDKSGLPSDRFFAERPEGSVSTLKIQRTQQEDSAVYLCASSHLVAGTYQETQYFGPGTRLLVL.